The 28 T cell receptor beta chains below all came from one sample that was sequenced in a study of blood T cells in healthy people across ages. A second PCR, run for roughly 7 to 11 cycles, used a sample-barcoded 5' primer plus a J-beta primer mix. One entry per CDR3 protein results from TCRdb running MiXCR on the 5' RACE reads. The sample holds over a million distinct CDR3 sequences, around 59% seen once. The sample was blood. Every receptor here comes from a man aged 18 to 29 in good health.

The V gene is TRBV14, the J gene TRBJ2-2, with D perhaps TRBD1 or TRBD2 (5 bases each). Trimming took off 2 bases at V and 4 bases at J, with 11 bases between the two ends. Germline V gene data show CDR1 as SGHDN and CDR2 as FVKESK. The CDR3 has 15 residues. CDR3 sequence: CASSQRGPLTGELFF. DNA of the CDR3: TGTGCCAGCAGCCAACGGGGACCACTCACCGGGGAGCTGTTTTTT.

The genes are TRBV28 and TRBJ1-6; D possibly corresponds to TRBD1 (5 bases). Per germline, CDR1 MDHEN and CDR2 SYDVKM. Trimming shortened V by 1 base and J by 0 bases, and 16 bases separated the two germline ends. This CDR3 has 19 amino acids. CDR3 sequence (DNA): TGTGCCAGCAGTTTATCGAGCTGGGGGGGTAGCTCCTATAATTCACCCCTCCACTTT. It yields the protein CASSLSSWGGSSYNSPLHF.

The sample holds a few counts of this clonotype. The chain is built from TRBV2 and TRBJ2-2; a possible D gene is TRBD1 (8 bases). Trimming took 9 bases from V and 1 from J, leaving 18 bases between them. Per germline, CDR1 SNHLY and CDR2 FYNNEI. This CDR3 has 16 amino acids. For the CDR3, the DNA is TGTGCCAGAAGTCAGGGGGGGACAGGGAACACCGGGGAGCTGTTTTTT. Its translation: CARSQGGTGNTGELFF.

This clonotype was seen a few times. This rearrangement joins TRBV7-9 to TRBJ1-6; D remains unclear. V was pared by 5 bases and J by 7 bases, with 6 bases between. Germline values: CDR1 SEHNR, CDR2 FQNEAQ (reference sequence). This CDR3 contains 12 residues. CDR3 nucleotides: TGTGCCAGCAGCACGGTGAATTCACCCCTCCACTTT. This gives the protein CASSTVNSPLHF.

The V and J genes are TRBV5-4 and TRBJ1-1; weak D call: TRBD1 (5 bases). Germline V gene sequence: CDR1 SGHNT, CDR2 YYREEE (reference sequence). V was trimmed by 1 base and J by 8 bases, leaving 21 bases between them. The CDR3 has 16 amino acids. CDR3 nucleotides: TGTGCCAGCAGCTTGTTCCCGGACATAGTAACGAAGGAAGCTTTCTTT. The encoded protein is CASSLFPDIVTKEAFF. The entire variable domain, with the rest obtained from reference TRBV5-4 and TRBJ1-1, is as follows: ETGVTQSPTHLIKTRGQQVTLRCSSQSGHNTVSWYQQALGQGPQFIFQYYREEENGRGNFPPRFSGLQFPNYSSELNVNALELDDSALYLCASSLFPDIVTKEAFFGQGTRLTVV.

The rearrangement uses TRBV15 and TRBJ1-5; D gene uncertain. This CDR3 contains 13 residues. The V end lost 5 bases, the J end lost 7 bases, and 12 bases lay between the germline ends. Germline V gene sequence: CDR1 LNHNV, CDR2 YYDKDF (reference sequence). This chain's CDR3 is CATSPQAPQPQHF. In DNA form, the CDR3 reads TGTGCCACCAGCCCGCAGGCCCCCCAGCCCCAGCATTTT. The variable domain in full, completed from reference TRBV15 and TRBJ1-5, reads DAMVIQNPRYQVTQFGKPVTLSCSQTLNHNVMYWYQQKSSQAPKLLFHYYDKDFNNEADTPDNFQSRRPNTSFCFLDIRSPGLGDTAMYLCATSPQAPQPQHFGDGTRLSIL.

This clonotype was detected only a few times. This chain uses TRBV29-1 with TRBJ2-1; TRBD2 matches at 7 bases. The CDR3 runs 16 residues. V shed 4 bases and J 4 bases; nucleotides not matched to a gene: 13. Germline lookup yields CDR1 SQVTM and CDR2 ANQGSEA. This CDR3 reads CSVGDPTGGAYNEQFF. The DNA for the CDR3 is TGCAGCGTTGGGGACCCTACGGGAGGCGCATACAATGAGCAGTTCTTC.

The gene calls are TRBV10-3 and TRBJ2-3; possibly TRBD1 for D (5 bases). The length of the CDR3 is 12 residues. Trimming cost V 8 bases and J 3 bases, with 9 bases left between them. The V gene's germline CDR1 is ENHRY and CDR2 SYGVKD. The CDR3 DNA reads TGTGCCATCGGTCGACAGACAGATACGCAGTATTTT. Translating it yields CAIGRQTDTQYF.

CDR3 DNA: TGCAGTGCTAAACACAGGAATCAGCCCCAGCATTTT. This sequence encodes CSAKHRNQPQHF. The rearrangement links TRBV20-1 to TRBJ1-5; the D gene is possibly TRBD1 (5 bases). V gave up 4 bases and J gave up 4 bases, with 8 bases separating them. The CDR3 runs 12 residues. From germline, CDR1 is DFQATT and CDR2 SNEGSKA (reference sequence).

This chain uses TRBV6-5 with TRBJ2-1; D ambiguous. V was clipped by 2 bases and J by 7 bases, with 12 bases between them. CDR1 and CDR2 (germline): MNHEY, SVGAGI. The CDR3 covers 14 residues. This CDR3 reads CASSYPGGTNEQFF. DNA of the CDR3: TGTGCCAGCAGTTACCCGGGCGGTACTAATGAGCAGTTCTTC.

The V and J genes are TRBV7-6 and TRBJ2-7, with 11 bases aligning to TRBD2. This CDR3 comprises 15 residues. The V segment lost 6 bases and the J segment 0 bases; nucleotides outside the gene matches: 4. CDR1 and CDR2 (germline): SGHVS, FNYEAQ. The CDR3 is CASSQTSGGSYEQYF. The CDR3 nucleotides are TGTGCCAGCAGTCAAACTAGCGGGGGCTCCTACGAGCAGTACTTC.

The CDR3 DNA sequence: TGTGCCTGGGCCCGGGACCGAACCACCGGGGAGCTGTTTTTT. Translating it yields CAWARDRTTGELFF. The chain employs TRBV30 and TRBJ2-2, with D perhaps being TRBD1 or TRBD2 (5 bases each). From germline, CDR1 is GTSNPN and CDR2 SVGIG (reference sequence). The CDR3 consists of 14 residues. V was clipped by 5 bases and J by 4 bases, with 14 bases between them.

J is TRBJ2-1 and V is TRBV6-5; D is perhaps TRBD1 (5 bases). This CDR3 is 14 amino acids long. Per the germline V gene, CDR1 is MNHEY and CDR2 is SVGAGI. V lost 5 bases and J lost 2, with 10 bases in between. CDR3: CASSPQGPYNEQFF. As DNA, the CDR3 is TGTGCCAGCAGTCCCCAGGGCCCCTACAATGAGCAGTTCTTC.

This clonotype was counted between two and nine times. The V call is TRBV5-1, the J call TRBJ2-5; the D is unclear. The CDR3 loop spans 14 amino acids. V was shortened by 4 bases and J by 5 bases, with 15 bases between the two germline ends. The germline V gene has CDR1 SGHRS and CDR2 YFSETQ. This CDR3 reads CASSLTASAETQYF. CDR3 nucleotide sequence: TGCGCCAGCAGCCTAACAGCGTCCGCGGAGACCCAGTACTTC.

The chain is built from TRBV6-2 or TRBV6-3 and TRBJ2-2, with a possible D match to TRBD1 (6 bases). V dropped 7 bases and J dropped 4 bases, with 25 bases sitting between them. This CDR3 has 18 amino acids. In germline, CDR1 is MNHEY, CDR2 SVGEGT. The CDR3 loop reads CASTLLKSRTDLTGELFF. CDR3 sequence (DNA): TGTGCCAGCACCCTATTAAAGTCCCGGACAGACCTCACCGGGGAGCTGTTTTTT.

The rearrangement links TRBV4-1 to TRBJ1-5; D is unclear. CDR1 is MGHRA and CDR2 is YSYEKL in the germline V gene. The CDR3 runs 14 residues. V gave up 2 bases and J gave up 5 bases, with 10 bases separating them. The DNA of the CDR3 is TGCGCCAGCAGCCAATTTGGGGAGGATCAGCCCCAGCATTTT. Its translation is CASSQFGEDQPQHF.

In its sample, this clonotype was seen once. The chain joins TRBV12-3 or TRBV12-4 to TRBJ2-3, with D perhaps matching TRBD1 or TRBD2 (5 bases each). The CDR3 length is 14 residues. The V and J ends lost 5 bases and 6 bases respectively, with 15 bases between them. The CDR3 here is CASSPPGPFDTQYF. The CDR3 nucleotides are TGTGCCAGCAGTCCCCCGGGACCCTTTGATACGCAGTATTTT.

The genes are TRBV20-1 and TRBJ1-6; D is uncertain. Looked up from germline, CDR1 is DFQATT and CDR2 is SNEGSKA (reference sequence). There are 14 residues in the CDR3. The V end lost 1 base, the J end lost 7 bases, and 11 bases lay between the germline ends. CDR3: CSARVSGLNSPLHF. CDR3 bases: TGCAGTGCTAGAGTATCGGGCCTGAATTCACCCCTCCACTTT.

The chain combines TRBV25-1 with TRBJ1-2; no reliable D call. The germline V and J ends were trimmed by 0 bases and 3 bases, with 5 bases remaining between them. The germline CDR1 and CDR2 sequences are MGHDK and SYGVNS. The CDR3 totals 13 residues. CDR3 residues: CASSEYGDYGYTF. Written as DNA, the CDR3 is TGTGCCAGCAGTGAATATGGGGACTATGGCTACACCTTC.

This clonotype was seen a few times. The V and J genes are TRBV7-2 and TRBJ2-7, with D unclear. Trimming cost V 2 bases and J 3 bases, with 8 bases left between them. Germline V gives CDR1 SGHTA, CDR2 FQGNSA. CDR3 length: 13 amino acids. DNA of the CDR3: TGTGCCAGCAGCTTAATAAGGTACTACGAGCAGTACTTC. It yields the protein CASSLIRYYEQYF. The variable domain in full, completed from reference TRBV7-2 and TRBJ2-7, reads GAGVSQSPSNKVTEKGKDVELRCDPISGHTALYWYRQSLGQGLEFLIYFQGNSAPDKSGLPSDRFSAERTGGSVSTLTIQRTQQEDSAVYLCASSLIRYYEQYFGPGTRLTVT.

This clonotype was picked up one time. This chain connects TRBV25-1 to TRBJ2-1, with D tentatively TRBD1 or TRBD2 (7 bases each). V shed 4 bases and J shed 14 bases, with 33 bases lying between them. Germline loops: CDR1 MGHDK, CDR2 SYGVNS. The CDR3 runs 18 residues. This chain's CDR3 is CASSGVPTPGTTPGGEFF. Here the CDR3 DNA reads TGTGCCAGCAGTGGGGTCCCTACTCCCGGGACTACCCCAGGGGGAGAGTTCTTC.

V usage is TRBV14 and J usage is TRBJ2-5; unclear D gene. Trimming cost V 1 base and J 2 bases, with 11 bases left between them. The CDR3 is made up of 15 amino acids. Germline CDR1 is SGHDN and CDR2 is FVKESK. As DNA, the CDR3 is TGTGCCAGCAGCCAAGGTTTTTTAACTCAAGAGACCCAGTACTTC. This codes for CASSQGFLTQETQYF. Supplemented by reference TRBV14 and TRBJ2-5, the full variable domain reads EAGVTQFPSHSVIEKGQTVTLRCDPISGHDNLYWYRRVMGKEIKFLLHFVKESKQDESGMPNNRFLAERTGGTYSTLKVQPAELEDSGVYFCASSQGFLTQETQYFGPGTRLLVL.

The chain recombines TRBV6-1 with TRBJ1-2, with D tentatively TRBD1 (5 bases). V lost 7 bases to trimming and J lost 4 bases, with 10 bases between them. The CDR3 sequence is 12 residues long. CDR1 MNHNS and CDR2 SASEGT come from the germline V gene. CDR3 DNA: TGTGCCAGCAATCAGGGTCTCTATGGCTACACCTTC. Protein sequence: CASNQGLYGYTF.

V is TRBV27 and J is TRBJ2-7; 9 nucleotides align to TRBD2. This CDR3 has 13 amino acids. Per the germline V gene, CDR1 is MNHEY and CDR2 is SMNVEV (reference sequence). J lost 10 bases, V lost 0 bases, and 4 bases had no gene match. CDR3: CASSLSGGGDQYF. The CDR3 bases are TGTGCCAGCAGTTTATCGGGCGGGGGGGACCAGTACTTC.

This clonotype was detected a few times. The chain couples TRBV4-1 to TRBJ2-5, with D possibly being TRBD2 (6 bases). The CDR3 extends over 16 amino acids. The germline V and J ends were trimmed by 4 bases and 3 bases, with 18 bases remaining between them. Germline V gene lookup returns CDR1 MGHRA and CDR2 YSYEKL. CDR3 residues: CASSRSFVLAEETQYF. In nucleotides, the CDR3 is TGCGCCAGCAGCCGGTCGTTTGTACTAGCAGAAGAGACCCAGTACTTC.

This clonotype was recorded a few times. The V call is TRBV3-1, the J call TRBJ2-3, with 10 bases matching TRBD2. Unmatched junction bases numbered 3, after V lost 1 base and J lost 2 bases. The germline CDR1 and CDR2 sequences are LGHDT and YNNKEL (reference sequence). The CDR3 runs 16 residues. This CDR3 is CASSQVSGRATDTQYF. CDR3 bases: TGTGCCAGCAGCCAAGTGAGCGGGAGGGCCACAGATACGCAGTATTTT.

This clonotype has a handful of counts. The chain carries TRBV7-2 and TRBJ2-3, with 12 positions matching TRBD2. In germline, CDR1 is SGHTA, CDR2 FQGNSA. Germline trimming cut 0 bases from V and 7 bases from J; bases unmatched to any gene: 8. There are 17 residues in the CDR3. This chain's CDR3 is CASSLALSSGGANTQYF. The CDR3 DNA reads TGTGCCAGCAGCTTAGCCTTGTCTAGCGGGGGGGCCAATACGCAGTATTTT.

This chain uses TRBV7-6 with TRBJ2-1, with D perhaps TRBD1 (5 bases). The V gene lost 6 bases and the J gene lost 10 bases, with 13 bases spanning the gap. CDR1 is SGHVS, CDR2 FNYEAQ, per germline. The CDR3 totals 12 residues. Written as DNA, the CDR3 is TGTGCCAGCAGAGGGGCTAATGGAGAGCAGTTCTTC. Its protein is CASRGANGEQFF.